These T cell receptor beta chains were read from a single sample in a study of OX40 agonist ivuxolimab in advanced cancers. Assay used: immunoSEQ multiplex PCR; TCRdb lists only in-frame clones, some missing. The repertoire includes some 51,000 clones, about 77% of them detected once, and 2% to 2.5% sits in the top ten. The input for sequencing was CD4+ or CD8+ T cells sorted from blood, taken in a trial of the OX40 agonist ivuxolimab. These receptors were obtained from an adult with an advanced solid tumor such as melanoma, head and neck, liver or kidney cancer. The CDR3 runs from the conserved cysteine through the conserved F or W. The D gene is left open where the match is weak. Only some rows state a clone size, as once, few, many or a class for expanded clones.

DNA: TGCGCCAGCTCAGGAGTGGACTACGAGCAGTACTTC
CDR3: CASSGVDYEQYF
J: TRBJ2-7
D: -
length: 12
V: TRBV5-1
size: -

DNA: TGTGCCAGCAGCTTCCCAGGGGGGGCCGCTGAAGCTTTCTTT
CDR3: CASSFPGGAAEAFF
J: TRBJ1-1
D: TRBD1
length: 14
V: TRBV7-9
size: -

DNA: TGTGCCAGCGTATTTACAGGGGACCCCCAGCCCCAGCATTTT
CDR3: CASVFTGDPQPQHF
J: TRBJ1-5
D: TRBD1
length: 14
V: TRBV28
size: -

DNA: TGTGCCAGCAGCCAGCTCAGCGGGAGCATCACAGATACGCAGTATTTT
CDR3: CASSQLSGSITDTQYF
J: TRBJ2-3
D: TRBD2
length: 16
V: TRBV7-3
size: -

DNA: TGTGCCACCGGCACCTTCGGTTTTGATACGCAGTATTTT
CDR3: CATGTFGFDTQYF
J: TRBJ2-3
D: -
length: 13
V: TRBV27
size: -

DNA: TGTGCCAGCTCACCACGGACAGATACGCAGTATTTT
CDR3: CASSPRTDTQYF
J: TRBJ2-3
D: -
length: 12
V: TRBV18
size: -

DNA: TGTGCCAGCAGTTTATCTCTACCACTAGACTCTGGAAACACCATATATTTT
CDR3: CASSLSLPLDSGNTIYF
J: TRBJ1-3
D: -
length: 17
V: TRBV27
size: medium-sized

DNA: TGTGCCAGCAGCTTGACCCAGGGGGGCAATTCACCCCTCCACTTT
CDR3: CASSLTQGGNSPLHF
J: TRBJ1-6
D: TRBD1
length: 15
V: TRBV5-4
size: -

DNA: TGTGTCAGCTCACCATCACAGAACACTGAAGCTTTCTTT
CDR3: CVSSPSQNTEAFF
J: TRBJ1-1
D: -
length: 13
V: TRBV18
size: -

DNA: TGTGCCAGCAGCAGACTAGCGAGCACAGATACGCAGTATTTT
CDR3: CASSRLASTDTQYF
J: TRBJ2-3
D: TRBD2
length: 14
V: TRBV6-6
size: -

DNA: TGTGCCAGCACGGGGGGGCCCTACAATGAGCAGTTCTTC
CDR3: CASTGGPYNEQFF
J: TRBJ2-1
D: TRBD2
length: 13
V: TRBV28
size: -

DNA: TGTGCCAGCAGTTTGCGGGGGTACACAGATACGCAGTATTTT
CDR3: CASSLRGYTDTQYF
J: TRBJ2-3
D: TRBD2
length: 14
V: TRBV27
size: -

DNA: TGTGCCAGCATGCCAGGATCCTCCTACAATCAGCCCCAGCATTTT
CDR3: CASMPGSSYNQPQHF
J: TRBJ1-5
D: -
length: 15
V: TRBV6-1
size: few

DNA: TGTGCCAGCAGTGCGCCCAGGGGGGAGCCAAAAACAGATACGCAGTATTTT
CDR3: CASSAPRGEPKTDTQYF
J: TRBJ2-3
D: -
length: 17
V: TRBV6-1
size: -

DNA: TGTGCCATCAGCCCAACACGGACTGAAGCTTTCTTT
CDR3: CAISPTRTEAFF
J: TRBJ1-1
D: -
length: 12
V: TRBV10-3
size: -

DNA: TGTGCCAGCAGTCGACAGACGGAATACGAGCAGTACTTC
CDR3: CASSRQTEYEQYF
J: TRBJ2-7
D: -
length: 13
V: TRBV6-5
size: -

DNA: TGTGCCAGCAGTTGGGGGGGGAGGAACACTGAAGCTTTCTTT
CDR3: CASSWGGRNTEAFF
J: TRBJ1-1
D: -
length: 14
V: TRBV28
size: -

DNA: TGCAGCGCGGGGGAACGAGGGAGCACTGAAGCTTTCTTT
CDR3: CSAGERGSTEAFF
J: TRBJ1-1
D: -
length: 13
V: TRBV29-1
size: -

DNA: TGTGCCAGCTCACCAGGAGATCGCAATCAGCCCCAGCATTTT
CDR3: CASSPGDRNQPQHF
J: TRBJ1-5
D: -
length: 14
V: TRBV18
size: -

DNA: TGTGCCAGCAGAGGGGTACGGGCCATGGGCAATCAGCCCCAGCATTTT
CDR3: CASRGVRAMGNQPQHF
J: TRBJ1-5
D: -
length: 16
V: TRBV2
size: few

DNA: TGTGCCAGCAGCTTAGTCGGGCTAGCTGAGCAGTTCTTC
CDR3: CASSLVGLAEQFF
J: TRBJ2-1
D: -
length: 13
V: TRBV7-2
size: -

DNA: TGTGCCAGCAGCTTCAGGGGTGGCGGCTACACCTTC
CDR3: CASSFRGGGYTF
J: TRBJ1-2
D: -
length: 12
V: TRBV7-2
size: -

DNA: TGTGCCAGCAGCTTAGACGGATTCACTGAAGCTTTCTTT
CDR3: CASSLDGFTEAFF
J: TRBJ1-1
D: -
length: 13
V: TRBV7-8
size: -

DNA: TGTGCCAGCAGCACCCGGGGACGGGTCTATCAGCCCCAGCATTTT
CDR3: CASSTRGRVYQPQHF
J: TRBJ1-5
D: -
length: 15
V: TRBV28
size: -

DNA: TGCGCCAGCAGCTTGCGGGGGGAGGTGGAGCAGTACTTC
CDR3: CASSLRGEVEQYF
J: TRBJ2-7
D: TRBD2
length: 13
V: TRBV5-1
size: -

DNA: TGCGCCAGCAGCCTCATAGGGGGTTCTTCTGAAGCTTTCTTT
CDR3: CASSLIGGSSEAFF
J: TRBJ1-1
D: -
length: 14
V: TRBV5-1
size: -

DNA: TGTGCCAGCAGCACCCCGGGAACTAGCCCCGGGGAGCTGTTTTTT
CDR3: CASSTPGTSPGELFF
J: TRBJ2-2
D: -
length: 15
V: TRBV7-6
size: -

DNA: TGTGCCAGCAGCTCGAAGGAGCCCCCAGATACGCAGTATTTT
CDR3: CASSSKEPPDTQYF
J: TRBJ2-3
D: -
length: 14
V: TRBV7-3
size: -

DNA: TGTGCCAGCAGCTTAGGCACTTCGGGGTTGGGCGGCTACACCTTC
CDR3: CASSLGTSGLGGYTF
J: TRBJ1-2
D: -
length: 15
V: TRBV7-2
size: -

DNA: TGTGCCATCAGTGAGTCGAGTCTGGGAGAGACCCAGTACTTC
CDR3: CAISESSLGETQYF
J: TRBJ2-5
D: -
length: 14
V: TRBV10-3
size: -

DNA: TGTGCCAGCAGAATGGACACGGAAGGGGTTGGCTACACCTTC
CDR3: CASRMDTEGVGYTF
J: TRBJ1-2
D: -
length: 14
V: TRBV6-5
size: -

DNA: TGTGCCAGCAGCCCCGGGGGTGGGACCCAGTACTTC
CDR3: CASSPGGGTQYF
J: TRBJ2-5
D: -
length: 12
V: TRBV7-2
size: -

DNA: TGTGCCAGCAGCTCTAAGACTAGCAGCACAGATACGCAGTATTTT
CDR3: CASSSKTSSTDTQYF
J: TRBJ2-3
D: TRBD2
length: 15
V: TRBV5-4
size: few

DNA: TGTGCCAGCAGTGAAATGGGTGCTAGCAGCCTGGAGACCCAGTACTTC
CDR3: CASSEMGASSLETQYF
J: TRBJ2-5
D: -
length: 16
V: TRBV2
size: -

DNA: TGTGCCAGCAGTTTTCCTATGGGACTAGCGGGAGTAGGTGAGCAGTTCTTC
CDR3: CASSFPMGLAGVGEQFF
J: TRBJ2-1
D: TRBD2
length: 17
V: TRBV28
size: -

DNA: TGTGCCAGCAGGTCCAACAGAATTGAAGCTTTCTTT
CDR3: CASRSNRIEAFF
J: TRBJ1-1
D: -
length: 12
V: TRBV28
size: once

DNA: TGTGCCAGCAGCCGGCCGTTGGGGGAGCAGTACTTC
CDR3: CASSRPLGEQYF
J: TRBJ2-7
D: -
length: 12
V: TRBV4-2
size: few

DNA: TGTGCCAGCAGCTTGGCAGGGACAGGCGGCTATGGCTACACCTTC
CDR3: CASSLAGTGGYGYTF
J: TRBJ1-2
D: TRBD1
length: 15
V: TRBV7-8
size: -

DNA: TGTGCCAGCAGTTCGACCGGGACAGGCTATGGCTACACCTTC
CDR3: CASSSTGTGYGYTF
J: TRBJ1-2
D: TRBD1
length: 14
V: TRBV27
size: -

DNA: TGCAGCGTTGAAGATGGGACAGGTACTGAAGCTTTCTTT
CDR3: CSVEDGTGTEAFF
J: TRBJ1-1
D: TRBD1
length: 13
V: TRBV29-1
size: -

DNA: TGTGCCAGTAACGGCATCCTCACCGGGGAGCTGTTTTTT
CDR3: CASNGILTGELFF
J: TRBJ2-2
D: -
length: 13
V: TRBV19
size: medium-sized

DNA: TGCAGCGTTCTGACCGGGACTAGCGGTTACTCCTACGAGCAGTACTTC
CDR3: CSVLTGTSGYSYEQYF
J: TRBJ2-7
D: TRBD2
length: 16
V: TRBV29-1
size: few